This TCR beta chain is drawn from a study of T cell responses to AZD1222 COVID-19 vaccine. Study results and caveats: Repertoire sampling happened only post peak T cell response. The number of AZD1222 recipients seropositive at baseline was only five or six. Donors, mostly white British, included more females; clonal diversity was possibly underestimated.

Germline values: CDR1 SNHLY, CDR2 FYNNEI. The V and J ends lost 9 bases and 0 bases respectively, with 18 bases between them. The CDR3 runs to 16 residues. Assay used: immunoSEQ multiplex PCR; TCRdb lists only in-frame clones, some missing. The data contain over 100,000 clones, approximately 86% of them singletons. Concerning this clone itself: Its antigen is undetermined.

Specimen: peripheral blood, collected on day 0 of AZD1222 vaccination. This receptor was identified in an adult in good health. This chain joins TRBV2 and TRBJ1-5, with a tentative D call TRBD1 (5 bases). The DNA for the CDR3 is TGTGCCAGACCAATTCGGACACATGATAGCAATCAGCCCCAGCATTTT. Its translation is CARPIRTHDSNQPQHF.